Following are 25 T cell receptor beta chains from one sample sequenced in a study of blood T cell repertoires in COVID-19. TCRdb keeps only in-frame clones here, not all; method: immunoSEQ multiplex PCR. The table has 200,000 to 250,000 clones, 65% to 85% seen once. Sequencing used peripheral blood. These receptors originate from a woman of 80 years or more with acute or convalescent COVID-19.

The V gene is TRBV6-2 or TRBV6-3, the J gene TRBJ2-2, with D possibly matching TRBD2 (5 bases). CDR3 length: 15 residues. V lost 5 bases and J 0 bases, leaving 10 bases between the germline ends. From germline, CDR1 is MNHEY and CDR2 SVGEGT. The CDR3 nucleotides read TGTGCCAGCAGTCGGACGGACTCGAACACCGGGGAGCTGTTTTTT. Encoded protein: CASSRTDSNTGELFF.

This sequence joins TRBV9 and TRBJ1-6; TRBD1 might be the D (6 bases). Per the germline V gene, CDR1 is SGDLS and CDR2 is YYNGEE. This CDR3 contains 15 residues. Trimming cost V 0 bases and J 6 bases, with 10 bases left between them. Written as DNA, the CDR3 is TGTGCCAGCAGCGTAGGTGGACAGACTAATTCACCCCTCCACTTT. This encodes CASSVGGQTNSPLHF.

V and J are TRBV27 and TRBJ1-6, with D possibly TRBD1 on 6 matching bases. Trimming took 5 bases from V and 4 from J, leaving 12 bases between them. CDR1 is MNHEY, CDR2 SMNVEV, per germline (reference sequence). This CDR3 has 15 residues. The CDR3 is CASSAQGQYNSPLHF. CDR3 in DNA: TGTGCCAGCAGTGCCCAAGGACAGTATAATTCACCCCTCCACTTT.

This rearrangement joins TRBV11-1 to TRBJ2-7; 7 positions agree with TRBD1. The CDR3 is made up of 12 amino acids. Germline assignment: CDR1 SGHAT and CDR2 FQDESV (reference sequence). After removal of 5 bases from V and 5 bases from J, the junction contained 3 bases not matched to a gene. CDR3 bases: TGTGCCAGCAGCCCGACAGGGCACGAGCAGTACTTC. It specifies CASSPTGHEQYF.

The rearrangement links TRBV14 to TRBJ2-5; TRBD1 is a possible D gene (5 bases). Germline loops: CDR1 SGHDN, CDR2 FVKESK. This CDR3 has 14 amino acids. The V end lost 0 bases, the J end lost 3 bases, and 8 bases lay between the germline ends. The CDR3: CASSQELTEETQYF. The CDR3 coding sequence is TGTGCCAGCAGCCAAGAGTTGACAGAAGAGACCCAGTACTTC.

The chain combines TRBV7-2 with TRBJ1-3, with D unresolved. V was clipped by 4 bases and J by 0 bases, with 16 bases between them. The CDR3 loop spans 17 amino acids. In germline, CDR1 is SGHTA, CDR2 FQGNSA. CDR3 residues: CASSSIASSSSGNTIYF. As DNA, the CDR3 is TGTGCCAGCAGCTCCATAGCGTCGTCGAGCTCTGGAAACACCATATATTTT.

The genes are TRBV10-1 and TRBJ2-7; 7 bases fit TRBD2. Germline CDR1 is WNHNN and CDR2 is SYGVQD (reference sequence). This CDR3 has 12 residues. The trim removed 5 bases at V and 6 bases at J, leaving 4 bases unmatched. This chain's CDR3 is CASSNPSGEQYF. CDR3 nucleotides: TGCGCCAGCAGTAATCCTAGCGGCGAGCAGTACTTC.

The chain couples TRBV5-1 to TRBJ2-2, with 10 nucleotides matching TRBD2. Germline V lookup: CDR1 SGHRS, CDR2 YFSETQ. This CDR3 is 16 amino acids long. Unmatched junction bases numbered 7, after V lost 2 bases and J lost 6 bases. The chain's CDR3 is CASSLPSGSRAGELFF. The CDR3, as DNA: TGCGCCAGCAGCTTACCTAGCGGGAGTCGGGCCGGGGAGCTGTTTTTT.

This chain connects TRBV3-1 (or the pseudogene TRBV3-2) to TRBJ2-7; TRBD2 aligns across 10 bases. V was pared by 0 bases and J by 4 bases, with 6 bases of the junction left unmatched. The length of the CDR3 is 16 residues. Germline V lookup: CDR1 LGHDT, CDR2 YNNKEL (reference sequence). This CDR3 reads CASSQDRAGGGYEQYF. CDR3 sequence (DNA): TGTGCCAGCAGCCAAGATCGAGCGGGAGGGGGGTACGAGCAGTACTTC.

The chain joins TRBV28 to TRBJ2-4; TRBD1 might be the D (5 bases). Trimming cost V 10 bases and J 6 bases, with 16 bases left between them. There are 13 residues in the CDR3. CDR1 and CDR2 (germline): MDHEN, SYDVKM. Here the CDR3 reads CATADSGSNIQYF. CDR3 DNA: TGTGCCACGGCGGATTCAGGGTCAAACATTCAGTACTTC. Complete variable domain (other parts from reference TRBV28 and TRBJ2-4): DVKVTQSSRYLVKRTGEKVFLECVQDMDHENMFWYRQDPGLGLRLIYFSYDVKMKEKGDIPEGYSVSREKKERFSLILESASTNQTSMYLCATADSGSNIQYFGAGTRLSVL.

The chain recombines TRBV18 with TRBJ2-1; possible D gene TRBD1, 5 bases. The CDR3 sequence is 11 residues long. The ends were cut back, 1 base at V and 10 bases at J, with 5 bases in the middle. CDR1 is KGHSH and CDR2 is LQKENI in the germline V gene. The CDR3 sequence is CASSPRTEQFF. CDR3 sequence (DNA): TGTGCCAGCTCACCACGGACAGAGCAGTTCTTC.

The DNA for the CDR3 is TGTGCCAGTAGTATCCCCGGGAACTATGGCTACACCTTC. Protein product: CASSIPGNYGYTF. The rearrangement joins TRBV19 to TRBJ1-2; D ambiguous. This CDR3 is built from 13 residues. V was clipped by 3 bases and J by 2 bases, with 7 bases between them. CDR1 and CDR2 (germline): LNHDA, SQIVND (reference sequence).

The V gene is TRBV5-1, the J gene TRBJ1-4; D not certain. This CDR3 is built from 13 residues. Trimming shortened V by 1 base and J by 5 bases, and 6 bases separated the two germline ends. The germline gives CDR1 SGHRS, CDR2 YFSETQ. CDR3 sequence: CASSLSGNEKLFF. CDR3 in DNA: TGCGCCAGCAGCTTGTCGGGAAATGAAAAACTGTTTTTT.

This sequence joins TRBV6-5 and TRBJ1-2; 10 bases are a match to TRBD1. Germline V lookup: CDR1 MNHEY, CDR2 SVGAGI. V was pared by 8 bases and J by 2 bases, with 5 bases of the junction left unmatched. CDR3 length equals 14 residues. CDR3 in DNA: TGTGCCAGCGGACCGGGACAGGGGAACTATGGCTACACCTTC. It translates to CASGPGQGNYGYTF.

The chain joins TRBV5-6 to TRBJ2-7; 11 bases are a match to TRBD2. The germline V gene has CDR1 SGHDT and CDR2 YYEEEE. The CDR3 sequence is 15 residues long. The V segment lost 0 bases and the J segment 5 bases; nucleotides outside the gene matches: 4. The CDR3 sequence is CASSLALAGGNEQYF. For the CDR3, the DNA is TGTGCCAGCAGCTTGGCCCTAGCGGGGGGCAACGAGCAGTACTTC.

The J gene is TRBJ2-3, the V gene TRBV30, with no clear D. The CDR3 covers 13 residues. The germline CDR1 and CDR2 sequences are GTSNPN and SVGIG (reference sequence). V lost 5 bases, J lost 3 bases, and 12 bases lay in between. The CDR3 region is CAWQAVMTDTQYF. CDR3 nucleotides: TGTGCCTGGCAGGCTGTAATGACAGATACGCAGTATTTT.

The chain employs TRBV9 and TRBJ2-2; 7 bases fit TRBD2. The CDR3 is 15 amino acids. The germline V gene has CDR1 SGDLS and CDR2 YYNGEE. V was clipped by 2 bases and J by 4 bases; unmatched bases: 5. CDR3 amino acids: CASSVLADSTGELFF. The CDR3 nucleotides read TGTGCCAGCAGCGTTCTAGCGGACTCCACCGGGGAGCTGTTTTTT. Full variable domain (missing parts from reference TRBV9 and TRBJ2-2): DSGVTQTPKHLITATGQRVTLRCSPRSGDLSVYWYQQSLDQGLQFLIQYYNGEERAKGNILERFSAQQFPDLHSELNLSSLELGDSALYFCASSVLADSTGELFFGEGSRLTVL.

J is TRBJ2-7 and V is TRBV7-9; a weak D match, TRBD1 (5 bases). Germline CDR1 reads SEHNR; CDR2 reads FQNEAQ (reference sequence). V lost 5 bases and J lost 5, with 10 bases in between. The CDR3 is 12 amino acids. This CDR3 is CASSQLRDEQYF. The CDR3 DNA follows: TGTGCCAGCAGCCAGCTCAGGGACGAGCAGTACTTC.

V usage is TRBV6-6 and J usage is TRBJ1-2; D is perhaps TRBD1 (5 bases). The germline gives CDR1 MNHNY, CDR2 SVGAGI (reference sequence). This CDR3 has 12 residues. V shed 5 bases and J shed 2 bases, with 6 bases lying between them. The CDR3 reads CASSRQNYGYTF. The CDR3, as DNA: TGTGCCAGCAGTCGACAGAACTATGGCTACACCTTC.

The chain has TRBV11-2 and TRBJ1-5; no definite D call. In germline, CDR1 is SGHAT, CDR2 FQNNGV. Between the trimmed V and J ends, which lost 4 bases and 1 base, there was a span of 11 bases. The CDR3 length is 15 residues. The CDR3 nucleotides read TGTGCCAGCAGCTCGGTGGGAGGGAGCAATCAGCCCCAGCATTTT. Protein sequence: CASSSVGGSNQPQHF. Together with reference TRBV11-2 and TRBJ1-5, the CDR3 gives the full variable domain: EAGVAQSPRYKIIEKRQSVAFWCNPISGHATLYWYQQILGQGPKLLIQFQNNGVVDDSQLPKDRFSAERLKGVDSTLKIQPAKLEDSAVYLCASSSVGGSNQPQHFGDGTRLSIL.

The genes are TRBV7-8 and TRBJ1-3, with D hard to call. Per germline, CDR1 SGHVS and CDR2 FQNEAQ. Trimming took off 4 bases at V and 1 base at J, with 5 bases between the two ends. This CDR3 spans 13 amino acids. The CDR3 nucleotides read TGTGCCAGCAGCTCAGGTTCTGGAAACACCATATATTTT. It yields the protein CASSSGSGNTIYF. Looking up the rest from reference TRBV7-8 and TRBJ1-3 gives the full variable domain: GAGVSQSPRYKVAKRGQDVALRCDPISGHVSLFWYQQALGQGPEFLTYFQNEAQLDKSGLPSDRFFAERPEGSVSTLKIQRTQQEDSAVYLCASSSGSGNTIYFGEGSWLTVV.

This sequence joins TRBV6-6 and TRBJ2-7; TRBD2 matches at 12 bases. Germline loops: CDR1 MNHNY, CDR2 SVGAGI (reference sequence). CDR3 length equals 14 residues. V shed 7 bases, J shed 2 bases, and the junction held 3 bases outside the gene matches. The chain's CDR3 is CASTSSGGAYEQYF. In DNA form, the CDR3 reads TGTGCCAGCACCTCTAGCGGGGGGGCCTACGAGCAGTACTTC.

This chain joins TRBV9 and TRBJ2-6; the D gene is possibly TRBD2 (5 bases). The CDR3 consists of 15 residues. Trimming took off 0 bases at V and 1 base at J, with 5 bases between the two ends. The germline V gene has CDR1 SGDLS and CDR2 YYNGEE. The CDR3 nucleotides read TGTGCCAGCAGCGTAGCGGGGTCTGGGGCCAACGTCCTGACTTTC. This translates into CASSVAGSGANVLTF.

The V gene is TRBV18, the J gene TRBJ2-1; 10 bases match TRBD2. The trim removed 3 bases at V and 5 bases at J, leaving 7 bases unmatched. In germline, CDR1 is KGHSH, CDR2 LQKENI. CDR3 length: 16 residues. CDR3 DNA: TGTGCCAGCTCACCTGCTAGCGGGAGATACGACAATGAGCAGTTCTTC. Residues: CASSPASGRYDNEQFF.

The rearrangement joins TRBV30 to TRBJ1-5; tentative D call: TRBD1 (5 bases). CDR1 GTSNPN and CDR2 SVGIG come from the germline V gene (reference sequence). V was clipped by 5 bases and J by 2 bases, with 10 bases between them. The CDR3 consists of 13 residues. The CDR3: CAWGPGGNQPQHF. CDR3 DNA sequence: TGTGCCTGGGGCCCGGGGGGCAATCAGCCCCAGCATTTT.